The following is a T cell receptor beta chain sequence with its context. In the authors' workflow: How many nucleated cells were present was estimated from reference gene primer amplification. The data were produced by immunoSEQ multiplex PCR, yet TCRdb's version contains in-frame clones alone and is incomplete. That table furnishes V, J and clone size, whereas the DNA furnished D and trimming. This table has 350,000 to 450,000 clones, 75% to 90% appearing once. V lost 1 base to trimming and J lost 1 base; unmatched junction nucleotides: 8. The CDR3 is made up of 18 amino acids. Germline lookup yields CDR1 PRHDT and CDR2 FYEKMQ (reference sequence). This sample stems from a study of blood T cell repertoires in COVID-19. Study at large: Sources were T cells, B-cell-depleted T cells, or PBMCs; the material itself was cDNA or gDNA.

The TCR originated in a woman aged 60-70 years with COVID-19, enrolled during active disease. The chain couples TRBV13 to TRBJ2-3, with 10 bases fitting TRBD2. Sequencing was performed on peripheral blood. The CDR3 loop reads CASSLVGAGGPGTDTQYF. The CDR3 nucleotides are TGTGCCAGCAGCTTAGTCGGAGCGGGGGGGCCCGGCACAGATACGCAGTATTTT.